A single sample gave rise to the 19 T cell receptor beta chains below, sequenced in a study of blood T cell repertoires in COVID-19. Sequencing was performed with immunoSEQ multiplex PCR; in TCRdb, only in-frame clones are kept and a portion is missing. Among about 390,000 clones listed, roughly 89% were seen once. The sequencing sample was made of PBMCs or T cells enriched from blood (not recorded which). The receptors originated from a woman between 45 and 60 years old who had recovered from COVID-19.

The CDR3 protein is CASQTSGGADTQYF. CDR3 DNA: TGTGCCAGCCAGACTAGCGGGGGGGCAGATACGCAGTATTTT. This chain joins TRBV27 and TRBJ2-3; 14 bases are a match to TRBD2. Germline CDR1 is MNHEY and CDR2 is SMNVEV (reference sequence). The CDR3 covers 14 residues. Germline trimming cut 8 bases from V and 4 bases from J; bases unmatched to any gene: 2.

In its sample, this clone was seen a few times. CDR3 sequence reads: CAIRRTGATGGYTF. The CDR3 coding sequence is TGTGCCATCAGAAGGACAGGCGCTACAGGCGGCTACACCTTC. The J gene is TRBJ1-2, the V gene TRBV10-3; 7 nucleotides match TRBD1. V gave up 6 bases and J gave up 8 bases; unmatched junction bases: 12. The germline gives CDR1 ENHRY, CDR2 SYGVKD. The CDR3 totals 14 residues.

The chain is built from TRBV29-1 and TRBJ1-1; 8 positions agree with TRBD1. The CDR3 contains 13 residues. Germline V CDR1 and CDR2: SQVTM, ANQGSEA. With 6 bases clipped from V and 5 bases from J, the junction kept 8 bases outside the gene matches. The CDR3: CSVRTGWETEAFF. Written as DNA, the CDR3 is TGCAGCGTAAGGACAGGGTGGGAGACTGAAGCTTTCTTT. The whole variable domain, remainder taken from reference TRBV29-1 and TRBJ1-1, is SAVISQKPSRDICQRGTSLTIQCQVDSQVTMMFWYRQQPGQSLTLIATANQGSEATYESGFVIDKFPISRPNLTFSTLTVSNMSPEDSSIYLCSVRTGWETEAFFGQGTRLTVV.

A few counts support this clone. J is TRBJ2-7 and V is TRBV5-4; TRBD1 agrees at 9 bases. Germline lookup yields CDR1 SGHNT and CDR2 YYREEE (reference sequence). Trimming removed 4 bases from V and 4 bases from J; junction bases left unmatched: 9. CDR3 length: 15 amino acids. The CDR3 region has the DNA TGTGCCAGCAGCGCCGGACAGGGGTTGGGATACGAGCAGTACTTC. This gives the protein CASSAGQGLGYEQYF. Full variable domain (missing parts from reference TRBV5-4 and TRBJ2-7): ETGVTQSPTHLIKTRGQQVTLRCSSQSGHNTVSWYQQALGQGPQFIFQYYREEENGRGNFPPRFSGLQFPNYSSELNVNALELDDSALYLCASSAGQGLGYEQYFGPGTRLTVT.

The chain employs TRBV12-3 or TRBV12-4 and TRBJ1-2; D might be TRBD1 (6 bases). The CDR3 sequence is 13 residues long. The V end lost 6 bases, the J end lost 4 bases, and 12 bases lay between the germline ends. CDR3 residues: CASRETGSYGYTF. In nucleotides, the CDR3 is TGTGCCAGCAGGGAGACAGGCAGCTATGGCTACACCTTC.

Remarks on this clone: At the DNA level, this CDR3 is encoded by other sequences in the same sample as well. This chain uses TRBV7-2 with TRBJ1-5; 9 bases are a match to TRBD1. The CDR3 covers 15 residues. Germline CDR1 and CDR2: SGHTA and FQGNSA. The V gene end was trimmed by 1 base and the J gene end by 6 bases; junction bases not matched to a gene: 4. The CDR3 spells CASSLEQGAGQPQHF. The CDR3 coding sequence is TGTGCCAGCAGCTTAGAACAGGGGGCCGGTCAGCCCCAGCATTTT.

This chain links TRBV28 with TRBJ1-2, with 8 bases fitting TRBD1. V was clipped by 1 base and J by 8 bases; unmatched bases: 3. The CDR3 is 13 amino acids. Looked up from germline, CDR1 is MDHEN and CDR2 is SYDVKM. The CDR3 region is CASSLSGGGGYTF. The CDR3 bases are TGTGCCAGCAGTTTATCAGGGGGCGGAGGCTACACCTTC.

CDR3 DNA: TGTGCCAGCAGTTCGGGACAGGGCTATGGCTACACCTTC. Translation gives CASSSGQGYGYTF. This chain joins TRBV12-3 or TRBV12-4 and TRBJ1-2; TRBD1 aligns across 9 bases. The CDR3 length is 13 residues. V lost 4 bases, J lost 4 bases, and 1 base stayed unmatched.

This clone has only a few counts. This chain joins TRBV5-1 and TRBJ1-1; no clear D gene. The CDR3 has 14 residues. Germline assignment: CDR1 SGHRS and CDR2 YFSETQ. V was trimmed by 0 bases and J by 5 bases, leaving 11 bases between them. The CDR3 nucleotides are TGCGCCAGCAGCTTGGAAGGGCGGAGGACTGAAGCTTTCTTT. It encodes CASSLEGRRTEAFF. Full variable domain (missing parts from reference TRBV5-1 and TRBJ1-1): KAGVTQTPRYLIKTRGQQVTLSCSPISGHRSVSWYQQTPGQGLQFLFEYFSETQRNKGNFPGRFSGRQFSNSRSEMNVSTLELGDSALYLCASSLEGRRTEAFFGQGTRLTVV.

V usage is TRBV5-1 and J usage is TRBJ2-3; unclear D gene. V was pared by 0 bases and J by 2 bases, with 7 bases between. The CDR3 is 14 amino acids. Germline assignment: CDR1 SGHRS and CDR2 YFSETQ. The CDR3 reads CASSLEPHTDTQYF. Here the CDR3 DNA reads TGCGCCAGCAGCTTGGAGCCTCACACAGATACGCAGTATTTT.

The chain recombines TRBV2 with TRBJ2-1; 12 bases map to TRBD2. The CDR3 runs 19 residues. The V and J ends lost 0 bases and 4 bases, in that order; junction bases with no gene match: 10. Per the germline V gene, CDR1 is SNHLY and CDR2 is FYNNEI. The CDR3 protein is CASSEAPFVTSGGYNEQFF. The CDR3 nucleotides read TGTGCCAGCAGTGAAGCGCCTTTCGTGACTAGCGGGGGATACAATGAGCAGTTCTTC.

This chain connects TRBV11-2 to TRBJ2-1, with D unresolved. Trimming took off 4 bases at V and 6 bases at J, with 10 bases between the two ends. The CDR3 runs 13 residues. Germline V lookup: CDR1 SGHAT, CDR2 FQNNGV. The CDR3 DNA reads as TGTGCCAGCAGCTCCTCACTGAGCAATGAGCAGTTCTTC. Translated, it gives CASSSSLSNEQFF.

V and J are TRBV4-1 and TRBJ1-3; TRBD1 aligns across 7 bases. V trimming: 5 bases; J trimming: 1 base; junction bases outside the gene matches: 5. Per the germline V gene, CDR1 is MGHRA and CDR2 is YSYEKL. CDR3 length: 15 amino acids. The DNA for the CDR3 is TGCGCCAGCAGCTTATCGACAGGGTCTGGAAACACCATATATTTT. Its protein is CASSLSTGSGNTIYF.

The chain recombines TRBV6-5 with TRBJ2-1; 9 bases fit TRBD2. J gave up 9 bases and V 6 bases, and 6 bases lay outside the gene matches. The CDR3 is 13 residues long. Germline CDR1 and CDR2: MNHEY and SVGAGI. The DNA of the CDR3 is TGTGCCAGCAGGACTCTAGCGGGGATTGAGCAGTTCTTC. Encoded protein: CASRTLAGIEQFF.

The chain couples TRBV27 to TRBJ2-5, with TRBD2 matching 9 bases. The CDR3 is 15 residues long. The V gene end was trimmed by 6 bases and the J gene end by 1 base; junction bases not matched to a gene: 6. Germline CDR1 MNHEY, CDR2 SMNVEV (reference sequence). CDR3 region: CASSPGTSSQETQYF. CDR3 nucleotides: TGTGCCAGCAGCCCCGGGACTAGCAGCCAAGAGACCCAGTACTTC.

This clone was observed a handful of times. This sequence joins TRBV7-2 and TRBJ2-4; maybe TRBD1 (8 bases). This CDR3 comprises 17 residues. Looked up from germline, CDR1 is SGHTA and CDR2 is FQGNSA. Trimming shortened V by 2 bases and J by 2 bases, and 16 bases separated the two germline ends. The DNA of the CDR3 is TGTGCCAGCAGCTTAACACAGGGGGGGACCTCCAAAAACATTCAGTACTTC. This sequence encodes CASSLTQGGTSKNIQYF.

The gene calls are TRBV5-1 and TRBJ1-4; no definite D call. The germline V gene encodes CDR1 SGHRS and CDR2 YFSETQ. Between the trimmed V and J ends, which lost 6 bases and 8 bases, there was a span of 8 bases. The CDR3 consists of 11 residues. The CDR3: CASKLGEKLFF. CDR3 in DNA: TGCGCCAGCAAACTAGGAGAAAAACTGTTTTTT.

V is TRBV4-2 and J is TRBJ1-5; no definite D call. Germline loops: CDR1 LGHNA, CDR2 YNFKEQ. V lost 0 bases to trimming and J lost 2 bases, with 14 bases between them. The CDR3 covers 17 residues. CDR3 coding DNA: TGTGCCAGCAGCCAAGAAGTCGGAGCGCTTGGCAATCAGCCCCAGCATTTT. This encodes CASSQEVGALGNQPQHF.

This chain links TRBV7-2 with TRBJ2-1; 9 nucleotides match TRBD2. Germline V gene sequence: CDR1 SGHTA, CDR2 FQGNSA. The J segment lost 10 bases and the V segment lost 8 bases, leaving 12 bases of the junction unmatched. The length of the CDR3 is 14 residues. The CDR3 region is CASRSSSGDREQFF. The CDR3 DNA is TGTGCCAGCCGCAGTTCTAGCGGGGACCGCGAGCAGTTCTTC.